The next 30 T cell receptor beta chains were all read from a single sample in a study of blood T cell repertoires in COVID-19. Here immunoSEQ multiplex PCR was the method, and the copy in TCRdb shows in-frame clones only, minus some. The sample lists 150,000 or so clones, about 86% occurring once. Sequencing was performed on peripheral blood. Receptors were obtained from a woman aged 70-85 years with COVID-19, enrolled during active disease.

The rearrangement links TRBV5-5 to TRBJ2-7; 7 positions match TRBD1. Germline values: CDR1 SGHKS, CDR2 YYEKEE (reference sequence). The length of the CDR3 is 16 residues. V gave up 4 bases and J gave up 4 bases; unmatched junction bases: 14. Here the CDR3 DNA reads TGTGCCAGCAGCCCCCCGACAGGGATAGGTCGGTACGAGCAGTACTTC. Translated, it gives CASSPPTGIGRYEQYF.

The chain combines TRBV7-9 with TRBJ2-1; 7 bases agree with TRBD2. Trimming at V came to 8 bases and at J to 8 bases, leaving 0 bases not matched to a gene. The V gene's germline CDR1 is SEHNR and CDR2 FQNEAQ (reference sequence). The CDR3 sequence is 10 residues long. CDR3 coding DNA: TGTGCCAGCGGGAGGGATGAGCAGTTCTTC. Translating gives CASGRDEQFF. Full variable domain (rest looked up from reference TRBV7-9 and TRBJ2-1): DTGVSQNPRHKITKRGQNVTFRCDPISEHNRLYWYRQTLGQGPEFLTYFQNEAQLEKSRLLSDRFSAERPKGSFSTLEIQRTEQGDSAMYLCASGRDEQFFGPGTRLTVL.

V and J are TRBV3-1 (or the pseudogene TRBV3-2) and TRBJ1-2; weak D call: TRBD1 (6 bases). Trimming stripped 4 bases from V and 3 bases from J, with 15 bases between. Germline V gives CDR1 LGHDT, CDR2 YNNKEL (reference sequence). CDR3 length: 15 amino acids. CDR3 sequence reads: CASSLGLGGHYGYTF. The CDR3 region has the DNA TGTGCCAGCAGCCTCGGCCTCGGGGGGCACTATGGCTACACCTTC.

J is TRBJ2-1 and V is TRBV21-1; the D call TRBD1 from the table was never checked on the DNA. TRBV21-1 is described as a pseudogene. The CDR3 has 17 amino acids. CDR3 bases: TGTGCCAGCAGCAAAAAGCTCCCGGGACAAGAAAACAATGAGCAGTTCTTC. Amino acid sequence: CASSKKLPGQENNEQFF.

This chain connects TRBV3-1 (or the pseudogene TRBV3-2) to TRBJ2-1; 13 bases fit TRBD2. Germline V gene sequence: CDR1 LGHDT, CDR2 YNNKEL (reference sequence). The CDR3 runs 20 residues. V shed 5 bases and J 5 bases; nucleotides not matched to a gene: 18. The CDR3 coding sequence is TGTGCCAGCAGCATTCGACCGGGACTAGCGGGATTATGGGCCAACAATGAGCAGTTCTTC. The encoded protein is CASSIRPGLAGLWANNEQFF.

The J gene is TRBJ2-5, the V gene TRBV19; TRBD2 aligns across 8 bases. After removal of 1 base from V and 10 bases from J, the junction contained 11 bases not matched to a gene. The germline gives CDR1 LNHDA, CDR2 SQIVND (reference sequence). There are 15 residues in the CDR3. The CDR3 bases are TGTGCCAGTAGTATAGGAGCGGGGGCCGCGTCGTTCCAGTACTTC. It codes for CASSIGAGAASFQYF.

V is TRBV30 and J is TRBJ1-2; D perhaps matches TRBD1 (5 bases). The CDR3 sequence is 14 residues long. Germline loops: CDR1 GTSNPN, CDR2 SVGIG (reference sequence). V lost 2 bases to trimming and J lost 7 bases, with 17 bases between them. The CDR3 nucleotides are TGTGCCTGGAGTAAGGGCCAGGGCTTGGTTGGCTACACCTTC. Its protein is CAWSKGQGLVGYTF.

This clone has a single count. J is TRBJ1-5 and V is TRBV19; tentatively, D is TRBD1 (6 bases). Trimming pared 7 bases from V and 0 bases from J, leaving 10 bases between. This CDR3 has 14 residues. Germline CDR1 LNHDA, CDR2 SQIVND (reference sequence). CDR3 DNA sequence: TGTGCCAGTACCCGGGACAATAGCAATCAGCCCCAGCATTTT. This codes for CASTRDNSNQPQHF.

J is TRBJ1-4 and V is TRBV28; a possible D gene is TRBD1 (6 bases). CDR1 is MDHEN, CDR2 SYDVKM, per germline. V lost 2 bases and J 5 bases, leaving 12 bases between the germline ends. The CDR3 is 15 amino acids. CDR3: CASSLGRGRNEKLFF. In nucleotides, the CDR3 is TGTGCCAGCAGTTTAGGCAGGGGCCGCAATGAAAAACTGTTTTTT.

The chain has TRBV9 and TRBJ1-2; 8 bases line up with TRBD1. The V gene end was trimmed by 3 bases and the J gene end by 6 bases; junction bases not matched to a gene: 10. The CDR3 extends over 15 amino acids. Germline V gene sequence: CDR1 SGDLS, CDR2 YYNGEE. CDR3 residues: CASSADPGGVDGYTF. The CDR3 DNA reads TGTGCCAGCAGCGCAGACCCAGGGGGCGTCGATGGCTACACCTTC.

The chain employs TRBV27 and TRBJ2-7, with a possible D match to TRBD1 (5 bases). Germline V gives CDR1 MNHEY, CDR2 SMNVEV (reference sequence). The CDR3 loop spans 14 amino acids. Trimming left V 6 bases short and J 2 bases short, with 14 bases between. CDR3 region: CASRRSGIPYEQYF. The CDR3 DNA follows: TGTGCCAGCAGGCGCTCAGGGATTCCCTACGAGCAGTACTTC.

The chain employs TRBV29-1 and TRBJ1-4; tentatively, D is TRBD1 (5 bases). V shed 8 bases and J shed 4 bases, with 8 bases lying between them. Germline-derived CDR1 and CDR2 are SQVTM and ANQGSEA. The CDR3 has 11 residues. The CDR3, as DNA: TGCAGCATAGGGGTTAATGAAAAACTGTTTTTT. Amino acid sequence: CSIGVNEKLFF.

The V gene is TRBV5-1, the J gene TRBJ1-1, with D possibly TRBD1 on 6 matching bases. Trimming stripped 4 bases from V and 10 bases from J, with 26 bases between. The germline gives CDR1 SGHRS, CDR2 YFSETQ. CDR3 size: 16 residues. The CDR3 region is CASSPLVRQDVQGAFF. CDR3 bases: TGCGCCAGCAGCCCCCTTGTGAGACAGGACGTTCAGGGAGCTTTCTTT.

The chain has TRBV10-3 and TRBJ2-3, with 15 nucleotides matching TRBD2. The V gene's germline CDR1 is ENHRY and CDR2 SYGVKD. This CDR3 has 17 amino acids. The ends lost 5 bases at V and 1 base at J; junction bases unmatched: 4. CDR3 coding DNA: TGTGCCATCAGTAGGACTAGCGGGGGGGCGGGCACAGATACGCAGTATTTT. Residues: CAISRTSGGAGTDTQYF.

The CDR3 DNA sequence: TGCAGCGTTCACGGGACAGGCCTCTCCGAGCAGTACTTC. This sequence encodes CSVHGTGLSEQYF. The chain has TRBV29-1 and TRBJ2-7, with TRBD1 matching over 8 bases. Germline V gene lookup returns CDR1 SQVTM and CDR2 ANQGSEA. This CDR3 region has 13 residues. V dropped 5 bases and J dropped 6; count of bases not matched to a gene: 9.

The chain employs TRBV7-2 and TRBJ2-1; 9 bases line up with TRBD1. The CDR3 length is 15 residues. Unmatched junction bases numbered 3, after V lost 1 base and J lost 5 bases. Germline V gives CDR1 SGHTA, CDR2 FQGNSA. In DNA, the CDR3 is TGTGCCAGCAGCTTAGGTGGGACAGGGAACAATGAGCAGTTCTTC. Amino acid sequence: CASSLGGTGNNEQFF.

The chain carries TRBV2 and TRBJ1-5; TRBD1 matches at 7 bases. J lost 1 base, V lost 7 bases, and 1 base had no gene match. The CDR3 totals 13 residues. Germline V gives CDR1 SNHLY, CDR2 FYNNEI. In DNA, the CDR3 is TGTGCCAGCAAAGGGGGCAGCAATCAGCCCCAGCATTTT. Its protein product is CASKGGSNQPQHF.

This clone was detected only once. The chain couples TRBV5-4 to TRBJ2-4, with 7 bases aligning to TRBD2. The CDR3 consists of 15 residues. V trimming: 4 bases; J trimming: 4 bases; junction bases outside the gene matches: 8. Germline V gene data show CDR1 as SGHNT and CDR2 as YYREEE (reference sequence). CDR3 bases: TGTGCCAGCAGCAGCGGGACTTCAACTAAAAACATTCAGTACTTC. This encodes CASSSGTSTKNIQYF.

CDR3 nucleotides: TGTGCCAGCAGTTACAGCACCTACGAGCAGTACTTC. It codes for CASSYSTYEQYF. The chain links TRBV12-3 or TRBV12-4 to TRBJ2-7; no definite D call. The CDR3 has 12 amino acids. V lost 4 bases and J 2 bases, leaving 6 bases between the germline ends.

The gene calls are TRBV19 and TRBJ2-5; tentative D call: TRBD2 (7 bases). Trimming shortened V by 5 bases and J by 2 bases, and 15 bases separated the two germline ends. CDR1 is LNHDA and CDR2 is SQIVND in the germline V gene (reference sequence). This CDR3 has 15 amino acids. CDR3 amino acids: CASSFRGARQETQYF. In nucleotides, the CDR3 is TGTGCCAGTAGTTTTCGGGGGGCCAGGCAAGAGACCCAGTACTTC.

V is TRBV27 and J is TRBJ1-2; TRBD1 might be the D (6 bases). Deletions cut 0 bases from V and 1 base from J, with 9 bases between. Looked up from germline, CDR1 is MNHEY and CDR2 is SMNVEV (reference sequence). The CDR3 spans 15 residues. The CDR3 loop reads CASSLSDRFNYGYTF. The DNA of the CDR3 is TGTGCCAGCAGTTTATCGGACAGATTTAACTATGGCTACACCTTC.

The chain combines TRBV18 with TRBJ1-4; 9 bases are shared with TRBD1. This CDR3 comprises 15 residues. J was trimmed by 7 bases and V by 6 bases; bases with no gene match: 9. The germline V gene encodes CDR1 KGHSH and CDR2 LQKENI. This CDR3 is CASSPTGTGSEKLFF. In DNA form, the CDR3 reads TGTGCCAGCTCCCCAACCGGGACAGGGAGTGAAAAACTGTTTTTT.

The genes are TRBV7-9 and TRBJ1-6; a weak D match, TRBD1 (5 bases). Germline values: CDR1 SEHNR, CDR2 FQNEAQ (reference sequence). V was clipped by 0 bases and J by 5 bases, with 17 bases between them. The CDR3 has 18 amino acids. Written as DNA, the CDR3 is TGTGCCAGCAGCTTAGCGAATTCAGGGTTAAGTGATAATTCACCCCTCCACTTT. Translated: CASSLANSGLSDNSPLHF.

This chain connects TRBV2 to TRBJ2-3, with 7 bases that match TRBD2. Per the germline V gene, CDR1 is SNHLY and CDR2 is FYNNEI. This CDR3 is built from 13 residues. V trimming: 7 bases; J trimming: 5 bases; junction bases outside the gene matches: 6. The CDR3 DNA is TGTGCCAGCAAGCCGGGGGAGGGAGATACGCAGTATTTT. Translated, it gives CASKPGEGDTQYF.

The CDR3 region has the DNA TGTGCCAGCAGCTCCGGACTAGCAGTCACAGATACGCAGTATTTT. This encodes CASSSGLAVTDTQYF. The rearrangement links TRBV5-4 to TRBJ2-3; TRBD2 agrees at 8 bases. The ends lost 3 bases at V and 2 bases at J; junction bases unmatched: 5. Looked up from germline, CDR1 is SGHNT and CDR2 is YYREEE (reference sequence). CDR3 size: 15 residues.

The chain recombines TRBV30 with TRBJ1-2; the D gene is possibly TRBD1 (5 bases). Germline-derived CDR1 and CDR2 are GTSNPN and SVGIG (reference sequence). The CDR3 is made up of 12 amino acids. Deletions cut 3 bases from V and 3 bases from J, with 8 bases between. DNA for the CDR3: TGTGCCTGGAGGTCGGGGGACTATGGCTACACCTTC. It encodes CAWRSGDYGYTF.

This rearrangement joins TRBV15 to TRBJ1-1; 7 bases are shared with TRBD1. With 4 bases clipped from V and 2 bases from J, the junction kept 4 bases outside the gene matches. Germline CDR1 LNHNV, CDR2 YYDKDF (reference sequence). The CDR3 is made up of 14 amino acids. In nucleotides, the CDR3 is TGTGCCACCAGCACCCGACAGGGTAACACTGAAGCTTTCTTT. It is translated as CATSTRQGNTEAFF.

This chain links TRBV15 with TRBJ2-6; D gene unclear. The CDR3 loop spans 15 amino acids. Germline V gives CDR1 LNHNV, CDR2 YYDKDF (reference sequence). Trimming took off 0 bases at V and 4 bases at J, with 7 bases between the two ends. CDR3 sequence: CATSRDYTGANVLTF. The CDR3 coding sequence is TGTGCCACCAGCAGAGATTACACGGGGGCCAACGTCCTGACTTTC.

The chain has TRBV19 and TRBJ2-7; D might be TRBD2 (6 bases). Germline-derived CDR1 and CDR2 are LNHDA and SQIVND (reference sequence). V dropped 5 bases and J dropped 1 base, with 15 bases sitting between them. This CDR3 comprises 15 residues. The CDR3, as DNA: TGTGCCAGTAGTCTCGGCGTGGGGGGTTCCTACGAGCAGTACTTC. Translated, it gives CASSLGVGGSYEQYF.

J is TRBJ2-3 and V is TRBV28; 8 bases are shared with TRBD1. Looked up from germline, CDR1 is MDHEN and CDR2 is SYDVKM. Trimming at V came to 7 bases and at J to 6 bases, leaving 9 bases not matched to a gene. The CDR3 runs 14 residues. CDR3 nucleotides: TGTGCCAGCACCCGGGACAGGCTAGGGGATACGCAGTATTTT. Protein sequence: CASTRDRLGDTQYF.